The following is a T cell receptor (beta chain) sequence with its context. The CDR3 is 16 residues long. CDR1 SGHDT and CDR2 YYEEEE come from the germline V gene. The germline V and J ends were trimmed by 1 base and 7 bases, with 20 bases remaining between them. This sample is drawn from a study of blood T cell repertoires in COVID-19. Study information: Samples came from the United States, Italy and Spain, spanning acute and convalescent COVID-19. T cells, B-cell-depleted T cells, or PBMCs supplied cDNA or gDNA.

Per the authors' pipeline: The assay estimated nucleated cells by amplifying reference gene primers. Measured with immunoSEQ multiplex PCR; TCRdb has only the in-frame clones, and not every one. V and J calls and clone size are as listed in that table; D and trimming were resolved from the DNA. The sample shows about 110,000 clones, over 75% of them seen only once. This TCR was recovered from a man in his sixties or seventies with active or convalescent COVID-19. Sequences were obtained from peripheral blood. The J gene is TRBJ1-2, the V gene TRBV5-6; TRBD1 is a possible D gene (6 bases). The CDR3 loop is CASSLRGGPLTTGYTF. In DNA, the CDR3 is TGTGCCAGCAGCTTGAGGGGGGGGCCCCTTACCACTGGCTACACCTTC.